Presented here are 3 T cell receptor beta chains from one specimen sequenced in a study of circulating and synovial CD4+ cells in juvenile arthritis. Here immunoSEQ multiplex PCR was the method, and the copy in TCRdb shows in-frame clones only, minus some. The repertoire includes around 18,000 clones, around 91% of them detected once, and about 0.73% sits in the top ten. Sequencing was done on a sample of CD4+ T cells from blood. The receptor source for this set is a human donor with juvenile idiopathic arthritis.

J is TRBJ2-3 and V is TRBV7-2, with TRBD2 identical over 9 bases. V trimming: 4 bases; J trimming: 4 bases; junction bases outside the gene matches: 18. The germline V gene encodes CDR1 SGHTA and CDR2 FQGNSA. The CDR3 has 19 residues. The CDR3: CASSSYRRGGRLVPDTQYF. Here the CDR3 DNA reads TGTGCCAGCAGCTCCTATAGGCGGGGGGGCCGATTGGTACCAGATACGCAGTATTTT.

V and J are TRBV2 and TRBJ1-5; D is possibly TRBD1 (5 bases). From germline, CDR1 is SNHLY and CDR2 FYNNEI. With 2 bases removed from V and 6 bases from J, the gap between germline ends came to 11 bases. The CDR3 totals 14 residues. The CDR3: CASSESQGGQPQHF. The CDR3 DNA sequence: TGTGCCAGCAGTGAATCCCAGGGCGGTCAGCCCCAGCATTTT.

J is TRBJ2-2 and V is TRBV9; D gene unclear. This CDR3 is built from 13 residues. CDR1 is SGDLS and CDR2 is YYNGEE in the germline V gene. V was clipped by 4 bases and J by 6 bases, with 10 bases between them. DNA for the CDR3: TGTGCCAGCAGCCCGGTTACTGCCGGGGAGCTGTTTTTT. This translates into CASSPVTAGELFF.